These 10 T cell receptor beta chains originate from one sample sequenced in a study of blood T cell repertoires in COVID-19. Sequencing was performed with immunoSEQ multiplex PCR; in TCRdb, only in-frame clones are kept and a portion is missing. The sample consists of roughly 180,000 clones, 75% to 80% of them appearing once. The specimen sequenced was peripheral blood. The receptors were gathered from a woman in her forties or fifties with active or convalescent COVID-19.

V usage is TRBV25-1 and J usage is TRBJ1-4, with D possibly being TRBD1 (6 bases). This CDR3 is 15 amino acids long. CDR1 is MGHDK and CDR2 is SYGVNS in the germline V gene. V lost 2 bases to trimming and J lost 3 bases, with 10 bases between them. CDR3 in DNA: TGTGCCAGCAGTGAACCAGGGGCAGCTAATGAAAAACTGTTTTTT. Its translation is CASSEPGAANEKLFF. Looking up the rest from reference TRBV25-1 and TRBJ1-4 gives the full variable domain: EADIYQTPRYLVIGTGKKITLECSQTMGHDKMYWYQQDPGMELHLIHYSYGVNSTEKGDLSSESTVSRIRTEHFPLTLESARPSHTSQYLCASSEPGAANEKLFFGSGTQLSVL.

The chain couples TRBV6-2 or TRBV6-3 to TRBJ1-2; maybe TRBD1 (5 bases). Trimming removed 6 bases at V and 4 bases at J, with 15 bases between. The CDR3 consists of 14 residues. Germline CDR1 MNHEY, CDR2 SVGEGT. The chain's CDR3 is CASSQARVGYGYTF. The CDR3 DNA is TGTGCCAGCAGCCAAGCCAGGGTCGGCTATGGCTACACCTTC.

V usage is TRBV5-1 and J usage is TRBJ2-3; 7 bases are shared with TRBD1. The germline V gene has CDR1 SGHRS and CDR2 YFSETQ. The CDR3 totals 16 residues. The V gene end was trimmed by 4 bases and the J gene end by 4 bases; junction bases not matched to a gene: 12. CDR3 DNA: TGCGCCAGCAGCCGTGGGGACAGTCCCGTGGCAGATACGCAGTATTTT. Protein sequence: CASSRGDSPVADTQYF.

The rearrangement links TRBV7-2 to TRBJ1-2; 10 bases align to TRBD1. CDR3 size: 14 residues. Per the germline V gene, CDR1 is SGHTA and CDR2 is FQGNSA. V lost 5 bases, J lost 7 bases, and 7 bases stayed unmatched. CDR3 loop: CASSPGQGVIGYTF. The CDR3 DNA reads as TGTGCCAGCAGCCCTGGACAGGGGGTTATTGGCTACACCTTC.

This CDR3 is CASSYGGGAGAPEQYF. CDR3 in DNA: TGTGCCAGCAGTTACGGGGGGGGAGCGGGAGCACCCGAGCAGTACTTC. The chain carries TRBV6-5 and TRBJ2-7; 8 bases agree with TRBD2. Germline loops: CDR1 MNHEY, CDR2 SVGAGI. The length of the CDR3 is 16 residues. With 2 bases clipped from V and 6 bases from J, the junction kept 12 bases outside the gene matches.

In its sample, this clone was seen a few times. The chain joins TRBV6-5 to TRBJ2-2; a weak D match, TRBD1 (6 bases). V was pared by 6 bases and J by 6 bases, with 14 bases between. The CDR3 sequence is 14 residues long. Germline V lookup: CDR1 MNHEY, CDR2 SVGAGI. The CDR3 spells CASRKGGGSGELFF. CDR3 nucleotide sequence: TGTGCCAGCAGAAAAGGGGGTGGTTCCGGGGAGCTGTTTTTT.

The V and J genes are TRBV6-5 and TRBJ2-5; tentatively, D is TRBD2 (6 bases). Trimming took off 2 bases at V and 4 bases at J, with 14 bases between the two ends. The CDR3 contains 15 residues. Germline V gene data show CDR1 as MNHEY and CDR2 as SVGAGI. CDR3 amino acids: CASSYTRERGETQYF. The DNA for the CDR3 is TGTGCCAGCAGTTACACTCGGGAGAGGGGAGAGACCCAGTACTTC.

This clone was found once. This rearrangement joins TRBV4-1 to TRBJ1-4; TRBD1 is a possible D gene (6 bases). CDR1 is MGHRA, CDR2 YSYEKL, per germline. The CDR3 runs 17 residues. V lost 0 bases to trimming and J lost 0 bases, with 11 bases between them. The chain's CDR3 is CASSQEDRTTTNEKLFF. The CDR3 nucleotides read TGCGCCAGCAGCCAAGAAGACAGGACAACAACTAATGAAAAACTGTTTTTT.

The V call is TRBV5-4, the J call TRBJ2-3; D perhaps matches TRBD2 (6 bases). V lost 0 bases, J lost 2 bases, and 10 bases lay in between. Germline V lookup: CDR1 SGHNT, CDR2 YYREEE (reference sequence). The CDR3 runs 15 residues. The CDR3 region has the DNA TGTGCCAGCAGCTTGGACGCGGGGCCCACAGATACGCAGTATTTT. It encodes CASSLDAGPTDTQYF.

This clone showed up just a few times. The chain couples TRBV6-1 to TRBJ2-3; 7 bases are shared with TRBD1. The CDR3 totals 16 residues. Germline values: CDR1 MNHNS, CDR2 SASEGT. V shed 4 bases and J 1 base; nucleotides not matched to a gene: 8. The CDR3 sequence: CASSVRGGRGTDTQYF. The CDR3 region has the DNA TGTGCCAGCAGTGTAAGAGGGGGCCGGGGCACAGATACGCAGTATTTT.